The 16 T cell receptor beta chains presented below share a single source sample, sequenced in a study of T cell repertoires in cytomegalovirus infection. MiXCR, run by TCRdb on the reads, gives a single entry per CDR3 protein. The table records about 400,000 distinct CDR3 sequences, roughly 18% of them present only once. The sequenced sample consisted of PBMCs. These receptors originate from a human donor in good health (CMV status not recorded). Some clones in this sample may be carry-over from other donors' samples.

The rearrangement joins TRBV20-1 to TRBJ2-1; D is ambiguous. Germline V lookup: CDR1 DFQATT, CDR2 SNEGSKA (reference sequence). V lost 3 bases to trimming and J lost 2 bases, with 11 bases between them. This CDR3 is built from 14 residues. CDR3 protein: CSASPYGTYNEQFF. The DNA of the CDR3 is TGCAGTGCTAGTCCCTATGGAACCTACAATGAGCAGTTCTTC.

This clonotype was detected many times. The J gene is TRBJ1-3, the V gene TRBV12-3 or TRBV12-4; D gene ambiguous. This CDR3 spans 13 amino acids. The V end was cut by 8 bases, the J end by 0 bases, with 8 bases between. CDR3 sequence reads: CASFSHSGNTIYF. In DNA form, the CDR3 reads TGTGCCAGCTTCTCGCACTCTGGAAACACCATATATTTT.

The V gene is TRBV6-6, the J gene TRBJ2-3, with TRBD2 matching over 12 bases. The CDR3 totals 20 residues. Germline CDR1 MNHNY, CDR2 SVGAGI (reference sequence). Unmatched junction bases numbered 21, after V lost 6 bases and J lost 5 bases. This CDR3 reads CASSPIPGTSGPTSQDTQYF. CDR3 bases: TGTGCCAGCAGCCCAATTCCCGGGACTAGCGGGCCAACGAGCCAAGATACGCAGTATTTT.

This sequence joins TRBV20-1 and TRBJ2-7; 10 bases agree with TRBD2. The CDR3 spans 16 residues. In germline, CDR1 is DFQATT, CDR2 SNEGSKA (reference sequence). After removal of 0 bases from V and 6 bases from J, the junction contained 11 bases not matched to a gene. The CDR3 coding sequence is TGCAGTGCTAGAGATATTGCAGCTAGCGGGAGTCGCGAGCAGTACTTC. Protein product: CSARDIAASGSREQYF.

V gene TRBV2 combines with J gene TRBJ2-5; 8 nucleotides align to TRBD2. CDR1 is SNHLY, CDR2 FYNNEI, per germline. The CDR3 spans 14 residues. The V gene end was trimmed by 7 bases and the J gene end by 4 bases; junction bases not matched to a gene: 8. The CDR3 protein is CASKWGSGAETQYF. The CDR3 nucleotides are TGTGCCAGCAAGTGGGGTAGCGGGGCAGAGACCCAGTACTTC.

The chain uses TRBV28 and TRBJ1-2; 7 bases fit TRBD1. Per germline, CDR1 MDHEN and CDR2 SYDVKM. The CDR3 runs 17 residues. The V gene end was trimmed by 11 bases and the J gene end by 4 bases; junction bases not matched to a gene: 22. CDR3: CASEGGSTGAAAYGYTF. Here the CDR3 DNA reads TGTGCCTCAGAGGGGGGTTCAACAGGGGCGGCAGCCTATGGCTACACCTTC.

This clonotype was counted only a few times. V is TRBV7-9 and J is TRBJ1-2; D not resolved. The CDR3 is 13 residues long. Germline assignment: CDR1 SEHNR and CDR2 FQNEAQ (reference sequence). V gave up 1 base and J gave up 7 bases, with 10 bases separating them. The chain's CDR3 is CASSLDGGLGYTF. DNA for the CDR3: TGTGCCAGCAGCTTAGATGGAGGGCTTGGCTACACCTTC.

This clonotype came up a few times. This chain uses TRBV20-1 with TRBJ2-1; 10 bases map to TRBD1. The length of the CDR3 is 14 residues. Trimming at V came to 5 bases and at J to 4 bases, leaving 5 bases not matched to a gene. CDR1 DFQATT and CDR2 SNEGSKA come from the germline V gene (reference sequence). The chain's CDR3 is CSAHGTGAYNEQFF. The CDR3 nucleotides are TGCAGTGCTCACGGGACAGGGGCATACAATGAGCAGTTCTTC.

The chain links TRBV27 to TRBJ2-7; TRBD1 is a possible D gene (6 bases). V shed 3 bases and J shed 7 bases, with 16 bases lying between them. Germline CDR1 and CDR2: MNHEY and SMNVEV (reference sequence). CDR3 length equals 14 residues. The CDR3 nucleotides read TGTGCCAGCAGTTTGGGTCAGGGGCTTGAGGAGCAGTACTTC. Protein: CASSLGQGLEEQYF.

This clonotype occurred once. V gene TRBV5-6 combines with J gene TRBJ2-3; a possible D gene is TRBD1 (5 bases). This CDR3 region has 15 residues. V shed 1 base and J shed 0 bases, with 9 bases lying between them. CDR1 SGHDT and CDR2 YYEEEE come from the germline V gene. The CDR3 loop reads CASSLMTESTDTQYF. The CDR3 DNA reads TGTGCCAGCAGCTTGATGACAGAGAGCACAGATACGCAGTATTTT.

About this clonotype: A read error is possible here, since a much larger clone lies one base away. The chain carries TRBV5-4 and TRBJ2-7, with D tentatively TRBD2 (6 bases). The CDR3 runs 15 residues. The germline V and J ends were trimmed by 4 bases and 3 bases, with 17 bases remaining between them. Germline loops: CDR1 SGHNT, CDR2 YYREEE (reference sequence). The CDR3 DNA is TGTGCCAGCAGCCCGAATGGCGGAGGGCGCTACGAGCAGTACTTC. Protein product: CASSPNGGGRYEQYF.

This chain connects TRBV29-1 to TRBJ2-7, with 8 bases identical to TRBD1. This CDR3 spans 16 amino acids. The J segment lost 6 bases and the V segment lost 4 bases, leaving 17 bases of the junction unmatched. In germline, CDR1 is SQVTM, CDR2 ANQGSEA. The CDR3 DNA reads as TGCAGCGTTGCAACCGGTATAAGGACAGGGTTCAGCGAGCAGTACTTC. Its protein is CSVATGIRTGFSEQYF.

This clonotype was seen repeatedly, ten times or more. The chain uses TRBV7-2 and TRBJ2-1; 10 positions match TRBD2. From germline, CDR1 is SGHTA and CDR2 FQGNSA. The J segment lost 6 bases and the V segment lost 8 bases, leaving 13 bases of the junction unmatched. The CDR3 runs 16 residues. CDR3: CASFLQAGGSANEQFF. CDR3 sequence (DNA): TGTGCCAGCTTTCTACAAGCGGGAGGGTCTGCCAATGAGCAGTTCTTC.

The chain carries TRBV6-5 and TRBJ1-1; D gene unclear. V lost 3 bases, J lost 0 bases, and 11 bases lay in between. CDR1 and CDR2 (germline): MNHEY, SVGAGI. This CDR3 comprises 15 residues. In nucleotides, the CDR3 is TGTGCCAGCAGTTATTTGAACAGATTGAACACTGAAGCTTTCTTT. It translates to CASSYLNRLNTEAFF.

This chain connects TRBV20-1 to TRBJ2-3; 13 bases fit TRBD2. The CDR3 contains 14 residues. J gave up 4 bases and V 3 bases, and 1 base lay outside the gene matches. The germline V gene has CDR1 DFQATT and CDR2 SNEGSKA (reference sequence). In DNA form, the CDR3 reads TGCAGTGCTAGGGGACTAGCGGGACCAGATACGCAGTATTTT. Translated, it gives CSARGLAGPDTQYF.

This clonotype was detected only a few times. CDR3 in amino acids: CASRKLVGETQYF. The CDR3 bases are TGTGCCAGCAGGAAACTAGTTGGAGAGACCCAGTACTTC. The chain uses TRBV7-2 and TRBJ2-5; maybe TRBD2 (5 bases). V lost 6 bases and J 4 bases, leaving 12 bases between the germline ends. CDR1 is SGHTA, CDR2 FQGNSA, per germline. The CDR3 has 13 residues. Full variable domain (rest looked up from reference TRBV7-2 and TRBJ2-5): GAGVSQSPSNKVTEKGKDVELRCDPISGHTALYWYRQSLGQGLEFLIYFQGNSAPDKSGLPSDRFSAERTGGSVSTLTIQRTQQEDSAVYLCASRKLVGETQYFGPGTRLLVL.